These 24 T cell receptor beta chains share one sample of origin, sequenced in a study of Graves' ophthalmopathy and Graves' hyperthyroidism. Amplification of the TCR beta CDR3 regions used RNA transcripts (as template). The workflow started with a first-round RT-PCR run with HTBI primers and then moved on to a second-round multiplex PCR. TCRdb recomputed calls from the multiplex PCR reads with MiXCR, one row per CDR3 protein. The repertoire has about 620,000 distinct CDR3 sequences, 22% of them found once; the top ten carry more than 5.5%. Sequencing was done on a sample of peripheral blood. These receptors were obtained from a woman aged 18-29 years with stable Graves' hyperthyroidism. Some clones in this sample may be carry-over from other donors' samples.

This rearrangement joins TRBV12-3 or TRBV12-4 to TRBJ1-1; D ambiguous. With 6 bases removed from V and 4 bases from J, the gap between germline ends came to 12 bases. The length of the CDR3 is 13 residues. The DNA of the CDR3 is TGTGCCAGCAGGGGGTGGACGGCCACTGAAGCTTTCTTT. It encodes CASRGWTATEAFF.

Many counts were recorded for this clonotype. For the CDR3, the DNA is TGTGCCAGCAGTGAAATGAGAGTCAGCTCCTACGAGCAGTACTTC. Protein sequence: CASSEMRVSSYEQYF. This chain links TRBV6-1 with TRBJ2-7; D ambiguous. The V end was cut by 2 bases, the J end by 0 bases, with 11 bases between. Germline CDR1 and CDR2: MNHNS and SASEGT. The CDR3 loop spans 15 amino acids.

This clonotype was observed a few times. The rearrangement uses TRBV30 and TRBJ2-7; D is unresolved. The CDR3 length is 13 residues. Trimming stripped 0 bases from V and 0 bases from J, with 6 bases between. In germline, CDR1 is GTSNPN, CDR2 SVGIG (reference sequence). The DNA of the CDR3 is TGTGCCTGGAGTGTTGGCCTCTCCTACGAGCAGTACTTC. Its protein product is CAWSVGLSYEQYF. The full variable domain, its missing parts supplied by reference TRBV30 and TRBJ2-7, is SQTIHQWPATLVQPVGSPLSLECTVEGTSNPNLYWYRQAAGRGLQLLFYSVGIGQISSEVPQNLSASRPQDRQFILSSKKLLLSDSGFYLCAWSVGLSYEQYFGPGTRLTVT.

In its sample, this clonotype was seen many times. The chain combines TRBV28 with TRBJ2-7; 8 bases map to TRBD1. Trimming took 5 bases from V and 3 from J; bases not matched to a gene: 6. The CDR3 spans 14 residues. CDR1 and CDR2 from the germline V gene are MDHEN and SYDVKM. The CDR3 protein is CASSLRTGHYEQYF. DNA for the CDR3: TGTGCCAGCAGTCTAAGGACAGGGCACTACGAGCAGTACTTC. The full variable domain, its missing parts supplied by reference TRBV28 and TRBJ2-7, is DVKVTQSSRYLVKRTGEKVFLECVQDMDHENMFWYRQDPGLGLRLIYFSYDVKMKEKGDIPEGYSVSREKKERFSLILESASTNQTSMYLCASSLRTGHYEQYFGPGTRLTVT.

The rearrangement links TRBV12-3 or TRBV12-4 to TRBJ1-2; no clear D. The V end was cut by 4 bases, the J end by 8 bases, with 14 bases between. The CDR3 extends over 13 amino acids. CDR3 sequence (DNA): TGTGCCAGCAGTTGGGCAGGCCCGAGAGGCTACACCTTC. Its protein is CASSWAGPRGYTF.

CDR3 residues: CASSIRQSRGYTF. CDR3 sequence (DNA): TGTGCCAGTAGTATACGGCAGTCGAGGGGCTACACCTTC. The rearrangement uses TRBV19 and TRBJ1-2; D ambiguous. Trimming cost V 2 bases and J 8 bases, with 12 bases left between them. This CDR3 spans 13 amino acids. CDR1 and CDR2 from the germline V gene are LNHDA and SQIVND (reference sequence). Full variable domain (remainder filled in from reference TRBV19 and TRBJ1-2): DGGITQSPKYLFRKEGQNVTLSCEQNLNHDAMYWYRQDPGQGLRLIYYSQIVNDFQKGDIAEGYSVSREKKESFPLTVTSAQKNPTAFYLCASSIRQSRGYTFGSGTRLTVV.

This clonotype came up a few times. This rearrangement joins TRBV7-2 to TRBJ2-5, with 8 positions matching TRBD1. This CDR3 has 13 amino acids. Germline CDR1 SGHTA, CDR2 FQGNSA. Germline trimming cut 5 bases from V and 11 bases from J; bases unmatched to any gene: 10. The CDR3 spells CASSRGQGRIQYF. In DNA form, the CDR3 reads TGTGCCAGCAGCCGCGGACAGGGAAGGATTCAGTACTTC. The complete variable domain, with remaining parts taken from reference TRBV7-2 and TRBJ2-5, reads GAGVSQSPSNKVTEKGKDVELRCDPISGHTALYWYRQSLGQGLEFLIYFQGNSAPDKSGLPSDRFSAERTGGSVSTLTIQRTQQEDSAVYLCASSRGQGRIQYFGPGTRLLVL.

In this sample, this clonotype turned up many times. This rearrangement joins TRBV12-3 or TRBV12-4 to TRBJ2-2, with TRBD2 matching 9 bases. The CDR3 totals 14 residues. The V gene end was trimmed by 7 bases and the J gene end by 8 bases; junction bases not matched to a gene: 8. For the CDR3, the DNA is TGTGCCAGCATTTCGCTAGCGGGGTCTGGGGAGCTGTTTTTT. Its translation: CASISLAGSGELFF.

V usage is TRBV27 and J usage is TRBJ2-7; D gene ambiguous. In germline, CDR1 is MNHEY, CDR2 SMNVEV (reference sequence). Between the trimmed V and J ends, which lost 3 bases and 0 bases, there was a span of 12 bases. The CDR3 sequence is 15 residues long. CDR3 bases: TGTGCCAGCAGTTTTGCGAGCGTTAGCTCCTACGAGCAGTACTTC. Translation gives CASSFASVSSYEQYF.

Many counts were recorded for this clonotype. This chain uses TRBV29-1 with TRBJ2-5, with D perhaps TRBD1 (5 bases). Germline V gene lookup returns CDR1 SQVTM and CDR2 ANQGSEA. V lost 6 bases and J 5 bases, leaving 13 bases between the germline ends. This CDR3 comprises 12 residues. The CDR3 DNA follows: TGCAGCGTGGATAGCAGGGATGAGACCCAGTACTTC. Encoded protein: CSVDSRDETQYF. The full variable domain, with the rest looked up from reference TRBV29-1 and TRBJ2-5, is SAVISQKPSRDICQRGTSLTIQCQVDSQVTMMFWYRQQPGQSLTLIATANQGSEATYESGFVIDKFPISRPNLTFSTLTVSNMSPEDSSIYLCSVDSRDETQYFGPGTRLLVL.

This clonotype appeared many times. The chain couples TRBV2 to TRBJ1-2, with 7 positions matching TRBD1. From germline, CDR1 is SNHLY and CDR2 FYNNEI. Trimming took 4 bases from V and 7 from J; bases not matched to a gene: 6. The CDR3 covers 13 residues. CDR3: CASSGQGSAGYTF. As DNA, the CDR3 is TGTGCCAGCAGTGGACAGGGTTCGGCTGGCTACACCTTC.

This clonotype has a handful of counts. The V gene is TRBV6-2 or TRBV6-3, the J gene TRBJ2-7; maybe TRBD2 (6 bases). The CDR3 is 13 residues long. V was pared by 1 base and J by 3 bases, with 7 bases between. Germline CDR1 is MNHEY and CDR2 is SVGEGT. The CDR3 protein is CASSYWGLYEQYF. The DNA for the CDR3 is TGTGCCAGCAGTTACTGGGGACTCTACGAGCAGTACTTC.

This clonotype occurred a few times. The chain couples TRBV2 to TRBJ2-5, with TRBD1 matching over 9 bases. This CDR3 has 14 residues. With 7 bases clipped from V and 4 bases from J, the junction kept 7 bases outside the gene matches. CDR1 is SNHLY and CDR2 is FYNNEI in the germline V gene. The CDR3 region is CASTRTGEAETQYF. The CDR3 DNA reads as TGTGCCAGCACTAGGACAGGGGAAGCAGAGACCCAGTACTTC.

This clonotype was detected many times. The V gene is TRBV6-4, the J gene TRBJ1-5, with a possible D match to TRBD1 (5 bases). With 2 bases removed from V and 7 bases from J, the gap between germline ends came to 9 bases. This CDR3 spans 13 amino acids. Germline assignment: CDR1 MRHNA and CDR2 SNTAGT. The CDR3: CASSDGAGQPQHF. The CDR3 bases are TGTGCCAGCAGTGACGGGGCAGGGCAGCCCCAGCATTTT.

This clonotype was counted many times. Its ends do not fully match the called genes, so a read error is possible. The rearrangement uses TRBV6-1 and TRBJ2-4; 9 nucleotides agree with TRBD1. CDR3 size: 18 residues. Looked up from germline, CDR1 is MNHNS and CDR2 is SASEGT. The CDR3 here is CASRASGQGGLGKNIKYF. DNA of the CDR3: TGTGCCAGCAGAGCGTCGGGACAGGGAGGGTTGGGCAAAAACATTAAGTACTTC.

This clonotype was observed at least ten times. The chain uses TRBV28 and TRBJ1-2, with 9 nucleotides matching TRBD1. Germline assignment: CDR1 MDHEN and CDR2 SYDVKM. V shed 4 bases, J shed 4 bases, and the junction held 7 bases outside the gene matches. CDR3 size: 15 residues. The CDR3 sequence: CASSSSGQGIYGYTF. In nucleotides, the CDR3 is TGTGCCAGCAGTTCCTCAGGACAGGGGATCTATGGCTACACCTTC.

This clonotype was picked up a small number of times. The chain combines TRBV7-3 with TRBJ2-3; 9 bases fit TRBD1. V lost 5 bases to trimming and J lost 0 bases; unmatched junction nucleotides: 6. Germline CDR1 is SGHTA and CDR2 is FQGTGA. CDR3 size: 16 residues. CDR3 sequence reads: CASSQTQGASTDTQYF. The CDR3 DNA reads as TGTGCCAGCAGCCAAACACAGGGGGCTAGCACAGATACGCAGTATTTT.

This clonotype was detected only a few times. This chain connects TRBV28 to TRBJ2-2; possibly TRBD1 or TRBD2 for D (5 bases each). This CDR3 is built from 13 residues. Trimming removed 10 bases from V and 4 bases from J, with 13 bases in between. In germline, CDR1 is MDHEN, CDR2 SYDVKM. The CDR3: CATGASSTGELFF. The CDR3 DNA sequence: TGTGCCACCGGGGCAAGCAGCACCGGGGAGCTGTTTTTT.

Worth noting for this clonotype: A much bigger clone sits one base away, suggesting this may be a read error. V gene TRBV6-2 or TRBV6-3 combines with J gene TRBJ1-5; D perhaps matches TRBD1 (5 bases). The V and J ends lost 5 bases and 2 bases respectively, with 16 bases between them. Per germline, CDR1 MNHEY and CDR2 SVGEGT. The CDR3 has 16 amino acids. The DNA of the CDR3 is TGTGCCAGCAGTCTACGCTTGGGACTTCGCAATCAGCCCCAGCATTTT. It specifies CASSLRLGLRNQPQHF.

The chain has TRBV28 and TRBJ1-2, with a tentative D call TRBD1 (6 bases). The CDR3 contains 14 residues. Germline values: CDR1 MDHEN, CDR2 SYDVKM. The CDR3 region is CASGGYENNYGYTF. In nucleotides, the CDR3 is TGTGCGTCGGGGGGCTACGAAAATAACTATGGCTACACCTTC.

The chain combines TRBV30 with TRBJ1-2; D unresolved. This CDR3 region has 15 residues. Trimming removed 4 bases at V and 4 bases at J, with 19 bases between. Germline CDR1 GTSNPN, CDR2 SVGIG (reference sequence). The CDR3 spells CAWTVGLGIVYGYTF. For the CDR3, the DNA is TGTGCCTGGACCGTCGGCCTCGGGATAGTCTATGGCTACACCTTC. Together with reference TRBV30 and TRBJ1-2, the CDR3 gives the full variable domain: SQTIHQWPATLVQPVGSPLSLECTVEGTSNPNLYWYRQAAGRGLQLLFYSVGIGQISSEVPQNLSASRPQDRQFILSSKKLLLSDSGFYLCAWTVGLGIVYGYTFGSGTRLTVV.

As concerns this clonotype: One junction end disagrees with the germline gene, perhaps due to a read error. The chain couples TRBV6-2 or TRBV6-3 to TRBJ2-7; D possibly uses TRBD1 or TRBD2 (5 bases each). The germline V gene has CDR1 MNHEY and CDR2 SVGEGT. The CDR3 contains 15 residues. CDR3 loop: CACSADGTGSYEQYF. CDR3 DNA sequence: TGTGCCTGCAGTGCCGACGGGACCGGTTCCTACGAGCAGTACTTC.

This clonotype was detected many times. V is TRBV7-2 and J is TRBJ1-1; unclear D gene. V was shortened by 1 base and J by 5 bases, with 11 bases between the two germline ends. Germline V CDR1 and CDR2: SGHTA, FQGNSA. The CDR3 runs to 14 residues. CDR3 nucleotide sequence: TGTGCCAGCAGCTTAGTTACGCGGGGTACTGAAGCTTTCTTT. It yields the protein CASSLVTRGTEAFF. Based on the CDR3 plus reference TRBV7-2 and TRBJ1-1, the full variable domain is GAGVSQSPSNKVTEKGKDVELRCDPISGHTALYWYRQSLGQGLEFLIYFQGNSAPDKSGLPSDRFSAERTGGSVSTLTIQRTQQEDSAVYLCASSLVTRGTEAFFGQGTRLTVV.

In this sample, this clonotype turned up many times. The chain carries TRBV27 and TRBJ2-7; TRBD2 agrees at 13 bases. Germline V gene sequence: CDR1 MNHEY, CDR2 SMNVEV (reference sequence). Trimming at V came to 5 bases and at J to 4 bases, leaving 8 bases not matched to a gene. This CDR3 has 16 amino acids. Here the CDR3 reads CASSQGLAGLGYEQYF. CDR3 coding DNA: TGTGCCAGCAGTCAGGGACTAGCGGGACTTGGGTACGAGCAGTACTTC.